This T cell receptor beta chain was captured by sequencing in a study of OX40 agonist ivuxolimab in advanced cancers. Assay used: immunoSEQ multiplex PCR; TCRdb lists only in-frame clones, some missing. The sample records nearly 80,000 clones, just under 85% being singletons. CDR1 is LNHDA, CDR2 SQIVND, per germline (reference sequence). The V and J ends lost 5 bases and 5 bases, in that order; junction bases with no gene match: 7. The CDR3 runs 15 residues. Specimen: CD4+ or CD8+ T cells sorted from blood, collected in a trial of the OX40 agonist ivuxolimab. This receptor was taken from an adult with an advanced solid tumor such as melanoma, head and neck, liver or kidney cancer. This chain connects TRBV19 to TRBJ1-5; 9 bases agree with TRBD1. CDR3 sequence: CASSDTGQGYQPQHF. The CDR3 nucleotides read TGTGCCAGTAGTGACACGGGACAGGGCTATCAGCCCCAGCATTTT.